Listed below are T cell receptor beta chains from one sample, sequenced in a study of post-analysis software for immune sequencing data. TCRdb called the PCR reads again in MiXCR, with one record for every CDR3 protein. Here the sample spans a few hundred thousand distinct CDR3 sequences, approximately 37% being singletons. The sequenced sample consisted of blood. All receptors come from a girl aged 2 to 9 with multiple sclerosis. CDR3s include the opening cysteine and the closing phenylalanine or tryptophan. A D gene is named only where the DNA matches it firmly. Expanded clones are given a class, and other clones once, few, many or no size at all.

D gene: -; J gene: TRBJ2-5; V gene: TRBV29-1; clone size: few; CDR3 DNA: TGCAGCGTTGTATTTGGGGGTGAGCAGTACTTC; CDR3 protein: CSVVFGGEQYF
D gene: -; J gene: TRBJ2-1; V gene: TRBV10-3; clone size: -; CDR3 DNA: TGTGCCATCAGTGCGTGGGTAGGTGGGAATGAGCAGTTCTTC; CDR3 protein: CAISAWVGGNEQFF
D gene: -; J gene: TRBJ1-1; V gene: TRBV28; clone size: -; CDR3 DNA: TGTGCCTCGGCAGGGGATACTGAAGCTTTCTTT; CDR3 protein: CASAGDTEAFF
D gene: -; J gene: TRBJ2-5; V gene: TRBV6-5; clone size: -; CDR3 DNA: TGTGCCAGCAGTTACTCGATACTTTCGTCTCAAGAGACCCAGTACTTC; CDR3 protein: CASSYSILSSQETQYF
D gene: TRBD1; J gene: TRBJ2-1; V gene: TRBV28; clone size: -; CDR3 DNA: TGTGCCAGCAGTCCATCCCCAGGACAGGGCCTCAATGAGCAGTTCTTC; CDR3 protein: CASSPSPGQGLNEQFF
D gene: -; J gene: TRBJ2-7; V gene: TRBV20-1; clone size: few; CDR3 DNA: TGCAGTGCTAGAGATCAGGCCGGGTCCTACGAGCAGTACTTC; CDR3 protein: CSARDQAGSYEQYF
D gene: -; J gene: TRBJ2-7; V gene: TRBV20-1; clone size: -; CDR3 DNA: TGCAGTGCCGTGAGGGGCGACTCCTACGAGCAGTACTTC; CDR3 protein: CSAVRGDSYEQYF
D gene: TRBD1; J gene: TRBJ1-2; V gene: TRBV6-5; clone size: -; CDR3 DNA: TGTGCCAGCGGCGGACAGGGCCTTAACTATGGCTACACCTTC; CDR3 protein: CASGGQGLNYGYTF
D gene: TRBD1; J gene: TRBJ2-2; V gene: TRBV2; clone size: few; CDR3 DNA: TGTGCCAGCAGTGACCGCGGGACAGGGACCGGGGAGCTGTTTTTT; CDR3 protein: CASSDRGTGTGELFF
D gene: -; J gene: TRBJ1-1; V gene: TRBV29-1; clone size: few; CDR3 DNA: TGCAGCGTTGAACGGGCAGGGGCTGGGTGGACTGAAGCTTTCTTT; CDR3 protein: CSVERAGAGWTEAFF
D gene: -; J gene: TRBJ2-7; V gene: TRBV29-1; clone size: -; CDR3 DNA: TGCAGCGTTGAAGGGTCAGGGGGAGGCTACGAGCAGTACTTC; CDR3 protein: CSVEGSGGGYEQYF
D gene: -; J gene: TRBJ2-1; V gene: TRBV29-1; clone size: few; CDR3 DNA: TGCAGCGTTGGGTTTAGGCGGCAATTATCCAATGAGCAGTTCTTC; CDR3 protein: CSVGFRRQLSNEQFF
D gene: TRBD2; J gene: TRBJ2-5; V gene: TRBV9; clone size: -; CDR3 DNA: TGTGCCAGCAGCGTACATCGGACTAGCTCTAGCGAGACCCAGTACTTC; CDR3 protein: CASSVHRTSSSETQYF
D gene: -; J gene: TRBJ2-1; V gene: TRBV12-3/TRBV12-4; clone size: -; CDR3 DNA: TGTGCCAGCAGCTCGGGGGTTACCTACAATGAGCAGTTCTTC; CDR3 protein: CASSSGVTYNEQFF
D gene: -; J gene: TRBJ1-1; V gene: TRBV7-9; clone size: -; CDR3 DNA: TGTGCCAGCAGCACCGGGCCATATAGCACTGAAGCTTTCTTT; CDR3 protein: CASSTGPYSTEAFF
D gene: TRBD2; J gene: TRBJ2-7; V gene: TRBV4-2; clone size: -; CDR3 DNA: TGTGCCAGCAGCCAAGATGCGGGGGGAGCACGCTACGAGCAGTACTTC; CDR3 protein: CASSQDAGGARYEQYF
D gene: -; J gene: TRBJ2-7; V gene: TRBV18; clone size: -; CDR3 DNA: TGTGCCAGCTCACCACCCGGCCCAGGGCCCCACGAGCAGTACTTC; CDR3 protein: CASSPPGPGPHEQYF
D gene: TRBD2; J gene: TRBJ2-1; V gene: TRBV7-7; clone size: -; CDR3 DNA: TGTGCTAGCAGCTTAGGGGGAGCGGGAGCCCTTCACAATGAGCAGTTCTTC; CDR3 protein: CASSLGGAGALHNEQFF
D gene: -; J gene: TRBJ2-5; V gene: TRBV18; clone size: few; CDR3 DNA: TGTGCCAGCTCACCAAACCCTGGGGAGACCCAGTACTTC; CDR3 protein: CASSPNPGETQYF
D gene: TRBD2; J gene: TRBJ2-1; V gene: TRBV6-2/TRBV6-3; clone size: -; CDR3 DNA: TGTGCCAGCAAAACTAGCGGGAGTCGAAATGAGCAGTTCTTC; CDR3 protein: CASKTSGSRNEQFF
D gene: TRBD2; J gene: TRBJ2-1; V gene: TRBV20-1; clone size: -; CDR3 DNA: TGCAGTGCTATCCGGACTAGCGGGGGGGGCAATGAGCAGTTCTTC; CDR3 protein: CSAIRTSGGGNEQFF
D gene: -; J gene: TRBJ1-2; V gene: TRBV20-1; clone size: -; CDR3 DNA: TGCAGTGCTAGGTTTCCCTCCCGTGGGTATAACTATGGCTACACCTTC; CDR3 protein: CSARFPSRGYNYGYTF
D gene: -; J gene: TRBJ2-1; V gene: TRBV29-1; clone size: few; CDR3 DNA: TGCAGCGTTGAAGGGCTTACGTACAATGAGCAGTTCTTC; CDR3 protein: CSVEGLTYNEQFF
D gene: -; J gene: TRBJ1-1; V gene: TRBV29-1; clone size: -; CDR3 DNA: TGCAGCGTTAAAACAGGTACGATGAACACTGAAGCTTTCTTT; CDR3 protein: CSVKTGTMNTEAFF
D gene: -; J gene: TRBJ2-1; V gene: TRBV29-1; clone size: few; CDR3 DNA: TGCAGTCCAGCAGAGGGGAATGAGCAGTTCTTC; CDR3 protein: CSPAEGNEQFF
D gene: -; J gene: TRBJ2-1; V gene: TRBV7-9; clone size: -; CDR3 DNA: TGTGCCAGCAGCTTTGGTTCCGGCGGGGATGAGCAGTTCTTC; CDR3 protein: CASSFGSGGDEQFF
D gene: -; J gene: TRBJ2-2; V gene: TRBV28; clone size: -; CDR3 DNA: TGTGCCAGCAGTACCCTCCGACAGAACACCGGGGAGCTGTTTTTT; CDR3 protein: CASSTLRQNTGELFF
D gene: TRBD2; J gene: TRBJ2-1; V gene: TRBV6-4; clone size: few; CDR3 DNA: TGTGCCAGCAGTGAACTAGCGGGGGCCGGGAACAATGAGCAGTTCTTC; CDR3 protein: CASSELAGAGNNEQFF